This TCR beta chain was recovered during a study of blood T cell repertoires in COVID-19. This table comes from immunoSEQ multiplex PCR, and its TCRdb copy is limited to in-frame clones, with some not included. The sample lists 250,000 to 350,000 clones; just over 85% were seen once. The sequence came from a woman in her late teens or twenties who had recovered from COVID-19. The sequenced material came from PBMCs or T cells enriched from blood (not recorded which).

CDR3 nucleotides: TGCGCCAGCAGCCCCGGGACATTCTATGGCTACACCTTC. It codes for CASSPGTFYGYTF. This rearrangement joins TRBV4-1 to TRBJ1-2; tentatively, D is TRBD1 (6 bases). Germline V gene sequence: CDR1 MGHRA, CDR2 YSYEKL. V lost 4 bases and J 4 bases, leaving 10 bases between the germline ends. The CDR3 has 13 residues.